The T cell receptor (beta chain) described here comes from a study of OX40 agonist ivuxolimab in advanced cancers. On the study more broadly: As their treatment, patients were administered ivuxolimab, an agonistic anti-OX40 (CD134) antibody. Subjects had a mean age of 60 years, with a range of about 23 to 79; around 84% were male. Findings and limits, study-wide: Averaging showed that CD8+ T cells had more expanded clones than CD4+ did.

Autoimmune disease history or systemic immunosuppression was exclusionary. A remark on this clone: The antigen remains unidentified.

Clones were sequenced by immunoSEQ multiplex PCR, and TCRdb holds only the in-frame ones, with some missing. The sample consists of some 80,000 clones, 85% to 90% of them appearing once. The receptor was derived from an adult with an advanced solid tumor such as melanoma, head and neck, liver or kidney cancer. Sequenced material: CD4+ or CD8+ T cells sorted from blood, taken in a trial of the OX40 agonist ivuxolimab.

The CDR3 sequence: CASSYRMGLSTEAFF. The CDR3 bases are TGTGCCAGCAGTTACAGGATGGGGTTGAGCACTGAAGCTTTCTTT. This chain connects TRBV6-5 to TRBJ1-1, with no clear D. The germline gives CDR1 MNHEY, CDR2 SVGAGI. The V and J ends lost 2 bases and 4 bases respectively, with 14 bases between them. The CDR3 runs 15 residues.